Listed below are T cell receptor beta chains from one sample, sequenced in a study of T cells in Graves' hyperthyroidism and ophthalmopathy. TCRdb itself ran the multiplex PCR reads through MiXCR, one entry per CDR3 protein. The sample shows about 600,000 distinct CDR3 sequences, over 12% of them seen only once. Sample: blood. Source of these receptors: a woman aged 18-30 years with Graves' ophthalmopathy. CDR3s include the opening cysteine and the closing phenylalanine or tryptophan.

j_call v_call cdr3_aa
TRBJ2-3 TRBV27 CASSSLRTGTRVGTDTQYF
TRBJ1-2 TRBV6-1 CASSPWPGTASDGYTF
TRBJ2-1 TRBV27 CASSSSGIEIGAYNEQFF
TRBJ1-4 TRBV24-1 CAASDTGPGEKLFF
TRBJ2-7 TRBV7-2 CASSFGGGSSYEQYF
TRBJ2-3 TRBV19 CASSIGLGGGSADTQYF
TRBJ2-1 TRBV11-2 CASKKYSGRANEQFF
TRBJ2-1 TRBV19 CASTKGDFYNEQFF
TRBJ2-1 TRBV30 CAWSDPFTRREGNEQFF
TRBJ2-6 TRBV19 CASTVPGQGPSGANVLTF
TRBJ2-7 TRBV20-1 CSSYSSGRYEQYF
TRBJ1-3 TRBV20-1 CSARPAGGNTIYF
TRBJ2-5 TRBV29-1 CSVEGPFGTQYF
TRBJ2-7 TRBV6-5 CASSYSIGQVYEQYF
TRBJ2-1 TRBV20-1 CSASQGLAGGPNEQFF
TRBJ1-4 TRBV3-1 CASSPRRGLFQGKLFF
TRBJ2-5 TRBV7-9 CASNQGGTETQYF
TRBJ2-7 TRBV3-1 CASSQGASYEQYF
TRBJ2-3 TRBV2 CASSHPAGGTSGDTQYF
TRBJ2-1 TRBV13 CASSSLGLAGGVGNEQFF
TRBJ2-7 TRBV18 CASSRQTTYEQYF
TRBJ1-1 TRBV29-1 CSVQTGGLGDTEAFF
TRBJ2-1 TRBV14 CASSRKGHISYNEQFF
TRBJ1-2 TRBV28 CASEEGGGYTF
TRBJ2-3 TRBV7-9 CASSLGPRSTDTQYF
TRBJ1-2 TRBV20-1 CSASRDRWGYTF
TRBJ2-7 TRBV11-2 CASSLGRGTASYEQYF
TRBJ1-3 TRBV28 CASGPGALSGNTIYF
TRBJ2-7 TRBV13 CASSLGQGTSAYLPPYEQYF
TRBJ2-4 TRBV24-1 CATSGSAYRFLLTKNIQYF
TRBJ2-7 TRBV19 CASSIAAEVSSYEQYF
TRBJ1-1 TRBV29-1 CSVVRDRGTEAFF
TRBJ2-7 TRBV6-1 CASGLSGGADEQYF
TRBJ2-7 TRBV4-2 CASSPIAGGTQNYEQYF
TRBJ2-7 TRBV4-1 CASSQEDYYEQYF
TRBJ2-7 TRBV11-2 CASSVGLTYEQYF
TRBJ1-4 TRBV5-1 CASSWQGNEKLFF
TRBJ2-7 TRBV12-3/TRBV12-4 CASTQNLAYEQYF
TRBJ2-1 TRBV20-1 CSARDRQTRNEQFF
TRBJ2-7 TRBV19 CASKAGNHYEQYF
TRBJ1-3 TRBV6-5 CASSYDFRAFSGNTIYF
TRBJ1-5 TRBV19 CASSNRGLNSNQPQHF
TRBJ2-5 TRBV12-3/TRBV12-4 CASSLSRGKGVQETQYF
TRBJ2-1 TRBV6-5 CASSYSPSTSFNEQFF
TRBJ1-2 TRBV30 CAWTPPWARDYGYTF
TRBJ2-4 TRBV6-1 CASSPRGDGDIQYF
TRBJ2-3 TRBV28 CASSLGGGDLGTDTQYF
TRBJ2-2 TRBV9 CASSPWGTNTGELFF
TRBJ2-7 TRBV14 CASSRVGRDPYEQYF
TRBJ2-1 TRBV15 CATSSPRLEKQFF
TRBJ1-1 TRBV3-1 CASSLYEAGRKNTEAFF
TRBJ2-3 TRBV19 CASSIVLSDTQYF
TRBJ2-1 TRBV20-1 CSARPSNNEQFF
TRBJ2-1 TRBV11-3 CASSLIKGLSNEQFF
TRBJ1-5 TRBV28 CASSTDREDQPQHF
TRBJ2-5 TRBV28 CASSFEVAGGDQETQYF
TRBJ1-1 TRBV20-1 CSARAETGRVNTEAFF
TRBJ1-1 TRBV12-3/TRBV12-4 CASRINLGTEAFF
TRBJ2-7 TRBV30 CAADRGSYEQYF
TRBJ1-6 TRBV18 CASSPPSYNSPLHF